This T cell receptor (beta chain) was captured by sequencing in a study of T-cell reconstitution after alpha-beta-depleted transplantation in children. This CDR3 contains 15 residues. Germline CDR1 and CDR2: SQVTM and ANQGSEA. Deletions cut 6 bases from V and 5 bases from J, with 22 bases between. A library of TCRbeta sequences, prepared with unique molecular identifiers, was generated. MiXCR, run by TCRdb on the PCR reads, gives a single entry per CDR3 protein. The repertoire holds approximately 350,000 distinct CDR3 sequences, with about 17% as singletons. A word on this clonotype: Antigen unknown.

Study observations and caveats: Roughly two months post-transplant, alpha-beta T cells reportedly originated from several hundred graft clones that had expanded. Diversity and T-cell counts at one year after transplant derived mostly from new T cells.

The chain combines TRBV29-1 with TRBJ2-5, with D maybe TRBD2 (5 bases). This specimen consisted of PBMCs, mostly from graft donor cells, obtained 360 days after TCRalphabeta/CD19-depleted stem cell transplant. This sequence originates from a male patient aged 2 to 9 who had a stem cell transplant for acute lymphoblastic leukemia, so the T cells may come from the graft donor. The CDR3 protein is CSVPTRPEVGETQYF. The CDR3 DNA sequence: TGCAGCGTGCCAACCCGGCCGGAGGTCGGGGAGACCCAGTACTTC. Full variable domain (rest looked up from reference TRBV29-1 and TRBJ2-5): SAVISQKPSRDICQRGTSLTIQCQVDSQVTMMFWYRQQPGQSLTLIATANQGSEATYESGFVIDKFPISRPNLTFSTLTVSNMSPEDSSIYLCSVPTRPEVGETQYFGPGTRLLVL.